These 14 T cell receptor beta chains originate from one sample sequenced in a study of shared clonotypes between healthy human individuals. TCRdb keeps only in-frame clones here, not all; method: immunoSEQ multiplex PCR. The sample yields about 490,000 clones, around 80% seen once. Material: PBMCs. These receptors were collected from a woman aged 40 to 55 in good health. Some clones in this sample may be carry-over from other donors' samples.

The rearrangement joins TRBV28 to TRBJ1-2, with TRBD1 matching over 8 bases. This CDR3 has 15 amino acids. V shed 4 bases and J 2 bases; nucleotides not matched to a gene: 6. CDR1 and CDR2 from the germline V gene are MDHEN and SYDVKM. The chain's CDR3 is CASSSYRGSNYGYTF. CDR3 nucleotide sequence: TGTGCCAGCAGTTCATACAGGGGGTCGAACTATGGCTACACCTTC.

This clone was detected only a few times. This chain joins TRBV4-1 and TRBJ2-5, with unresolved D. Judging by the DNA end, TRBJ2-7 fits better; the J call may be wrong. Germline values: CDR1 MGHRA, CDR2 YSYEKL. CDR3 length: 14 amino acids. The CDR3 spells CASSLQRYSYEQYF. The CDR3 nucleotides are TGCGCCAGCAGCCTACAGAGGTACTCCTACGAGCAGTACTTC.

Here the CDR3 reads CASRNQPQHF. The CDR3 nucleotides read TGTGCCAGCAGAAATCAGCCCCAGCATTTT. The chain links TRBV6-5 to TRBJ1-5; D remains unclear. With 6 bases removed from V and 4 bases from J, the gap between germline ends came to 1 base. Germline V gene sequence: CDR1 MNHEY, CDR2 SVGAGI. The CDR3 consists of 10 residues.

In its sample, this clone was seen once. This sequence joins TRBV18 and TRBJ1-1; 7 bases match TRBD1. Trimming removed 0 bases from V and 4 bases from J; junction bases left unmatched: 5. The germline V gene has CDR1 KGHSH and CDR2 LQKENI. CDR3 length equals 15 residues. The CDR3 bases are TGTGCCAGCTCACCACCGGTGGCAGGGGGCACTGAAGCTTTCTTT. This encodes CASSPPVAGGTEAFF.

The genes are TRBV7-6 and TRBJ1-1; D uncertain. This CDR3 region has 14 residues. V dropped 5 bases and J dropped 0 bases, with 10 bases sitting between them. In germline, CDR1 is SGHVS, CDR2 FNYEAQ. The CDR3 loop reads CASSRTAMNTEAFF. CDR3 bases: TGTGCCAGCAGCCGTACTGCGATGAACACTGAAGCTTTCTTT.

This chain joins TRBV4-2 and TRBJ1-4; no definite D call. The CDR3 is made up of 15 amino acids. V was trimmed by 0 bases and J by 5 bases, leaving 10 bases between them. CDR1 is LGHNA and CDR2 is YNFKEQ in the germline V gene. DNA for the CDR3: TGTGCCAGCAGCCAAGATGTAGGGCGAAATGAAAAACTGTTTTTT. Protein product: CASSQDVGRNEKLFF.

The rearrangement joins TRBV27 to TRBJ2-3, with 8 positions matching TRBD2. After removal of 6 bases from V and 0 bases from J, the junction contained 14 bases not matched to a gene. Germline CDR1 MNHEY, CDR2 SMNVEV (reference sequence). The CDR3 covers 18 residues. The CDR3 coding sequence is TGTGCCAGCAGCCCCGCGGGGGGCGGACGTTTTAGCACAGATACGCAGTATTTT. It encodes CASSPAGGGRFSTDTQYF.

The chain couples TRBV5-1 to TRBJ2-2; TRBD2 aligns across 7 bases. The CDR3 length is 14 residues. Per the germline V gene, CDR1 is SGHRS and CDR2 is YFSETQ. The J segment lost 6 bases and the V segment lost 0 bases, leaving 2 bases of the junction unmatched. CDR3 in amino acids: CASSLVAGAGELFF. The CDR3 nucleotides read TGCGCCAGCAGCTTGGTAGCGGGCGCCGGGGAGCTGTTTTTT.

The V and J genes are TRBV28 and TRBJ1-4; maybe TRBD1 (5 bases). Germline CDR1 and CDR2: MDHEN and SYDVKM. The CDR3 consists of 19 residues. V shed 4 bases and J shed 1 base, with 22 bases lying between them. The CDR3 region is CASSSGTRWGGGTNEKLFF. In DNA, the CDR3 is TGTGCCAGCAGTTCCGGGACCCGGTGGGGTGGGGGAACTAATGAAAAACTGTTTTTT. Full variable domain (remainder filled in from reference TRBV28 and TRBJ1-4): DVKVTQSSRYLVKRTGEKVFLECVQDMDHENMFWYRQDPGLGLRLIYFSYDVKMKEKGDIPEGYSVSREKKERFSLILESASTNQTSMYLCASSSGTRWGGGTNEKLFFGSGTQLSVL.

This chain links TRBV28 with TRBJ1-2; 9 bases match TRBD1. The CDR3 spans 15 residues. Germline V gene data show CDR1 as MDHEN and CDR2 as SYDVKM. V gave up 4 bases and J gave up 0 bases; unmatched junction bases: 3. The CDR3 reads CASSSTGGSNYGYTF. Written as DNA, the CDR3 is TGTGCCAGCAGTTCAACAGGGGGCTCTAACTATGGCTACACCTTC.

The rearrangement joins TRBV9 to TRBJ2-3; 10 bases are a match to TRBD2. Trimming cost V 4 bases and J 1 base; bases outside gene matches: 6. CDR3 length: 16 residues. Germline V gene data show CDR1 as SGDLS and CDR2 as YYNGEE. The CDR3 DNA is TGTGCCAGCAGCCTTACCGGACTAGCGGGCACAGATACGCAGTATTTT. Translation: CASSLTGLAGTDTQYF.

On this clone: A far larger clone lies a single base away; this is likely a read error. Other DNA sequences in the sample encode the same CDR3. The CDR3 coding sequence is TGCGCCAGCAGCGCGGCTAGTGTCGGGGATACGCAGTATTTT. Its protein is CASSAASVGDTQYF. The chain links TRBV5-1 to TRBJ2-3; D gene ambiguous. V was cut by 4 bases and J by 6 bases, with 15 bases left in between. The CDR3 sequence is 14 residues long. The V gene's germline CDR1 is SGHRS and CDR2 YFSETQ.

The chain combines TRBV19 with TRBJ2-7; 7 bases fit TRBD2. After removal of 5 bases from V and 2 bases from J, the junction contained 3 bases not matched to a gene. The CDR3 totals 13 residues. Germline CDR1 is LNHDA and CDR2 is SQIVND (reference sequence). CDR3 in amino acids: CASSSSGPYEQYF. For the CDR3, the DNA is TGTGCCAGTAGTTCTAGCGGTCCCTACGAGCAGTACTTC.

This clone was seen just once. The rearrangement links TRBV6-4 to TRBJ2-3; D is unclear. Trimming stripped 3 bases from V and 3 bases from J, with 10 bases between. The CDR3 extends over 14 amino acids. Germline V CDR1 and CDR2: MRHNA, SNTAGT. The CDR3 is CASSERGSTDTQYF. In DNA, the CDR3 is TGTGCCAGCAGTGAGCGCGGCTCAACAGATACGCAGTATTTT.